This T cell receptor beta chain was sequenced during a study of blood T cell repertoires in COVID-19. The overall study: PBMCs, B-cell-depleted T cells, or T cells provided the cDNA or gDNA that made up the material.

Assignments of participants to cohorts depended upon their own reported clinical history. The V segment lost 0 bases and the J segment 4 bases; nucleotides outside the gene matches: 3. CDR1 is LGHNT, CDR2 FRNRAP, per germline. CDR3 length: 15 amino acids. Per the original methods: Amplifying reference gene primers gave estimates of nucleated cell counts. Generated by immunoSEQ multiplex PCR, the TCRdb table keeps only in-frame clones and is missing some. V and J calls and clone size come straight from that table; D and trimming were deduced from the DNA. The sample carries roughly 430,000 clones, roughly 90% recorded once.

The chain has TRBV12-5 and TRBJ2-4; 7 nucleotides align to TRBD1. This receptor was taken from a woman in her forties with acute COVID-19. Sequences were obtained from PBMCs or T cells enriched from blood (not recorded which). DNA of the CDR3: TGTGCTAGTGGTTTGGTACCGGACAGGAAAAACATTCAGTACTTC. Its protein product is CASGLVPDRKNIQYF.